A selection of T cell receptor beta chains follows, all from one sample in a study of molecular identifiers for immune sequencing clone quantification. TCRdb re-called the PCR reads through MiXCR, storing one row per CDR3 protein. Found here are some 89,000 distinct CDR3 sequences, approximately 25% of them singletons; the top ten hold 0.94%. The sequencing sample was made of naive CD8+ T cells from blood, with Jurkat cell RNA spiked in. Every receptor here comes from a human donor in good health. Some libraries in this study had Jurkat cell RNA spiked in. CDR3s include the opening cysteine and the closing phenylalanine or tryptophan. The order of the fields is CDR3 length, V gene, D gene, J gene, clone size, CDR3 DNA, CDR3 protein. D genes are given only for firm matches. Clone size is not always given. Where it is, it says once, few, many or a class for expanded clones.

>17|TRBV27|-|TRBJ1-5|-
TGTGCCAGCAGTTTATCGGCCGGGGTTCGGGGCAATCGGCCCCAGCATTTT
CASSLSAGVRGNRPQHF
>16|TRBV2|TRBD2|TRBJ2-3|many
TGTGCCAGCAGTGGGGCTAGCGGAACTAGCACAGATACGCAGTATTTT
CASSGASGTSTDTQYF
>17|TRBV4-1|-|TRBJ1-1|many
TGCGCCAGCAGCCAAGACTCTTCAGGGAAAGCGAACACTGAAGCTTTCTTT
CASSQDSSGKANTEAFF
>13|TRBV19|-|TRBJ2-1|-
TGTGCCAGTAGTATAGGGGGGTGCAATGAGCAGTTCTTC
CASSIGGCNEQFF
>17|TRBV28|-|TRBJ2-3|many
TGTGCCAGCAGTTTCCGCATGAGGCGGTCCAGCACAGATACGCAGTATTTT
CASSFRMRRSSTDTQYF
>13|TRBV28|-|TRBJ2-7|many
TGTGCCAGCAGTTTTCGTCAGGGAGGAGAGCAGTACTTC
CASSFRQGGEQYF
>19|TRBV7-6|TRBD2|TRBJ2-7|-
TGTGCCAGCAGCTTAGGGCCGGCGCAGCGGGAGGGCCGTATATACGAGCAGTACTTC
CASSLGPAQREGRIYEQYF
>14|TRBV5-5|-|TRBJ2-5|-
TGTGCCGGCAGCTTGGAGCTAGCGTCTGAGACCCAGTACTTC
CAGSLELASETQYF
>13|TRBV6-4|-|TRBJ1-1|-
TGTGCCACCGGTACGCTAGGGGGAGTGGCAGCTTTCTTT
CATGTLGGVAAFF
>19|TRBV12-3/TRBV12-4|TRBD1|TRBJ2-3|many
TGTGCCAGCACCGATACAGGGGGCGGGGGTTCTTATAACACAGATACGCAGTATTTT
CASTDTGGGGSYNTDTQYF
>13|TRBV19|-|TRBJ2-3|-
TGTGCCAGTAGTGAGGGCCATGGGGATACGCAGTATTTT
CASSEGHGDTQYF
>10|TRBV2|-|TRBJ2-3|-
TGTGCAAGCAAAGAAGATACGCAGTATTTT
CASKEDTQYF
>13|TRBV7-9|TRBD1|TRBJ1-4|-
TGTGCCGGACTGAAGACAGGGAGCGAAAAACTGTTTTTT
CAGLKTGSEKLFF
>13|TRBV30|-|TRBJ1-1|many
TGTGCCTGGAGTCTGACAGAGAACACTGAAGCTTTCTTT
CAWSLTENTEAFF
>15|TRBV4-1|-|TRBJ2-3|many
TGCGCCAGCAGCCAAGTCGGGGAGTCTACAGATACGCAGTATTTT
CASSQVGESTDTQYF
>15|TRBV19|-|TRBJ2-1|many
TGTGCCAGTAGTATTGCAGGGGTCGCCTACAATGAGCAGTTCTTC
CASSIAGVAYNEQFF